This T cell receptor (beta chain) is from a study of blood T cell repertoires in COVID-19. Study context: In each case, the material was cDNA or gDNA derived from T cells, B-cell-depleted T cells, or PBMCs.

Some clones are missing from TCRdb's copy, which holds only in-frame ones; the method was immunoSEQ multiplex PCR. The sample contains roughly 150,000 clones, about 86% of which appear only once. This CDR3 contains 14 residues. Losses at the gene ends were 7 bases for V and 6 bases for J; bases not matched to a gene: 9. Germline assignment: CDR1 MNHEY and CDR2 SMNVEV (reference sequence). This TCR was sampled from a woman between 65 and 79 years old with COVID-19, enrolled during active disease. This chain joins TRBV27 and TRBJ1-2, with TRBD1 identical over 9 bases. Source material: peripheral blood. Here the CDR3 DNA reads TGTGCCAGCAAGGGACAGGGAAGTTCCCATGGCTACACCTTC. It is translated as CASKGQGSSHGYTF.